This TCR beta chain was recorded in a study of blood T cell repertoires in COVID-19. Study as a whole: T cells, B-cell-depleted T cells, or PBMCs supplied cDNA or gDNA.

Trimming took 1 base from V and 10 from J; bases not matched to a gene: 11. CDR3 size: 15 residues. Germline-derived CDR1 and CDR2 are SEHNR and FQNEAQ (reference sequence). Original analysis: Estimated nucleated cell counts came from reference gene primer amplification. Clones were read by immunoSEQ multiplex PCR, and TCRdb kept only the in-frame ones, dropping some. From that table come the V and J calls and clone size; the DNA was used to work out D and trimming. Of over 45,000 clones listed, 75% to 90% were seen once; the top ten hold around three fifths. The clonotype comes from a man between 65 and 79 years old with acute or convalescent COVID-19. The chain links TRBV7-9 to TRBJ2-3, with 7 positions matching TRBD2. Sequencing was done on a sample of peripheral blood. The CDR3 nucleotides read TGTGCCAGCAGCTTAGTTATGGGCGGGAGCAGCGCGCAGTATTTT. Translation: CASSLVMGGSSAQYF.